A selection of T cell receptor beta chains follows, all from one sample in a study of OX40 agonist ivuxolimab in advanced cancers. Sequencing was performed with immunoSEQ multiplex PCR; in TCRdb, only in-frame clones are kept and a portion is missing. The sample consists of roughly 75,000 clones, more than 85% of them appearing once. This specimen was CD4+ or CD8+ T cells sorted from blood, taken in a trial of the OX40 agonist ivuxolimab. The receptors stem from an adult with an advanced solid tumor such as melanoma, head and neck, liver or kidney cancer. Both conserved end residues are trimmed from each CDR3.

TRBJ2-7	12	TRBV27	ASSKGRNLYEQY
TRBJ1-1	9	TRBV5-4	ASSEGSEAF
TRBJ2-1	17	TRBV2	ASSGIAGGPFGSYNEQF
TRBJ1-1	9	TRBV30	AWSLGTEAF
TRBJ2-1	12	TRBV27	ASSFLGGANEQF
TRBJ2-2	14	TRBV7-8	ASSSTSGGAIGELF
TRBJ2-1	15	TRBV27	ASSLLAGGPQNNEQF
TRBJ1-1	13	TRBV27	ASTSSVAANTEAF
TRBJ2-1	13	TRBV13	ASSSLPLKGNEQF
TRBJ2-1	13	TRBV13	ASSPRPGGENEQF
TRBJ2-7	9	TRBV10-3	AIRDTYEQY
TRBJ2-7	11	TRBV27	ASSLRMFYEQY
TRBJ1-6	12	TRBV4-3	ASSQGRGTSPLH
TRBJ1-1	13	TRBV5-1	ASSLAPGPGTEAF
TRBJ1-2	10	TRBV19	ASNRGGYGYT
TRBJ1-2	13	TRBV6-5	ASSPWAGDLYGYT
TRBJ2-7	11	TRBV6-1	ASSEIPPYEQY
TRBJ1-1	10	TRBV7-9	ASTPRGDEAF
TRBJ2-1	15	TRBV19	ASSMPGESASYNEQF
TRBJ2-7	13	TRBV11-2	ASSLGGTSSYEQY
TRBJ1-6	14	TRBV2	ASSPQSQGANSPLH
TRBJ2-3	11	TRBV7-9	ASSIPSTDTQY
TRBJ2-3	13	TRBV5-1	ASSLIRYPTDTQY
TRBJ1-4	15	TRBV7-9	ASSLPEGWQHNEKLF
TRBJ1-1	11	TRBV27	ASSFIQGSEAF
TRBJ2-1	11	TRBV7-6	ASSLVTSGEQF
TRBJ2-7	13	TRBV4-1	ASSQVFGGENEQY
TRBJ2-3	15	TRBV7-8	ASSLIFRRDRGDTQY
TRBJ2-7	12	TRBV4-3	ASSQRQGLSEQY
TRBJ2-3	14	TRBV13	ASSLPSGRGTDTQY